This T cell receptor beta chain was observed in a study of OX40 agonist ivuxolimab in advanced cancers. Study information: Dose-escalation cases comprised hepatocellular carcinoma, melanoma, renal cell or head and neck cancer. One hepatocellular carcinoma and a couple of cutaneous melanoma patients partially responded.

Relative to its sample, this clone is medium-sized. Profiled with immunoSEQ multiplex PCR; TCRdb holds only in-frame clones, not every one. This sample has roughly 29,000 clones, with around 84% found just once. The origin of this receptor is an adult with an advanced solid tumor such as melanoma, head and neck, liver or kidney cancer. Sample: CD4+ or CD8+ T cells sorted from blood, taken in a trial of the OX40 agonist ivuxolimab.

This CDR3 reads CASRNSWTSVGYEQYF. In DNA, the CDR3 is TGTGCCAGCAGGAACTCCTGGACTAGCGTTGGGTACGAGCAGTACTTC. This chain joins TRBV27 and TRBJ2-7, with 9 bases lining up with TRBD2. Germline V CDR1 and CDR2: MNHEY, SMNVEV (reference sequence). V was clipped by 6 bases and J by 4 bases; unmatched bases: 13. This CDR3 spans 16 amino acids.